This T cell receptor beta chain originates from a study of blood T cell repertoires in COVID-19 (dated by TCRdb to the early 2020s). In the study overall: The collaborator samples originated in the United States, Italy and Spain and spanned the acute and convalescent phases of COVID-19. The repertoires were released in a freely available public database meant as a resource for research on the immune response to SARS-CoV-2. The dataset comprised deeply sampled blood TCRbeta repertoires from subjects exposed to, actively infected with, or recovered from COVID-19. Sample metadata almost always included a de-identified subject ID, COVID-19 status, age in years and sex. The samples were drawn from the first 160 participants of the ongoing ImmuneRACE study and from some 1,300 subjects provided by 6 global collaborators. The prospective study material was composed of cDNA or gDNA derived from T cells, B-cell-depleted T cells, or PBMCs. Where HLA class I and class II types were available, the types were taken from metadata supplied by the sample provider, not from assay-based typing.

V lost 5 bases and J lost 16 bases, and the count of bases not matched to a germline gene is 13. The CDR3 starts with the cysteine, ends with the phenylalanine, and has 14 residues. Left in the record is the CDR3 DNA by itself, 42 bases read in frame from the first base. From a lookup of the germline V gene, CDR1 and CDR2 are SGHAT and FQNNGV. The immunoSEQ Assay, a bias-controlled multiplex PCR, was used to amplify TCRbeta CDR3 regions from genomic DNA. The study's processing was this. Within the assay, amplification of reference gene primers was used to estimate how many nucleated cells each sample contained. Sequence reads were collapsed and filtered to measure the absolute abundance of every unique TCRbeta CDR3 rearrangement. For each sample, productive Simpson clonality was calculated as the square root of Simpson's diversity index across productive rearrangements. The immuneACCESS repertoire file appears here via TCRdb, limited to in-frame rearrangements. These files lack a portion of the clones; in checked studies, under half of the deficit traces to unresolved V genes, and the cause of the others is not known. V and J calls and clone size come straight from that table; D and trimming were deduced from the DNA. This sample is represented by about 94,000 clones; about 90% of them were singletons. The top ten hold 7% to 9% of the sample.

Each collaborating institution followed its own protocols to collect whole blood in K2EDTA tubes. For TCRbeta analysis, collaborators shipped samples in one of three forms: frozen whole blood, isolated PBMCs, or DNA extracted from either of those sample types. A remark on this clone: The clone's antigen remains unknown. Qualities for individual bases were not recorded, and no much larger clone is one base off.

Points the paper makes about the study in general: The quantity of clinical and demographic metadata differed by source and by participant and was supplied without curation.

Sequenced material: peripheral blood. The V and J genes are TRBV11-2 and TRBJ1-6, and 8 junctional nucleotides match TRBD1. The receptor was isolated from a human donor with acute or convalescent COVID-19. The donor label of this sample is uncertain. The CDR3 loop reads CASSPGQAGPILHF. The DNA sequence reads TGTGCCAGCAGCCCGGGACAGGCCGGACCCATTCTCCACTTT.